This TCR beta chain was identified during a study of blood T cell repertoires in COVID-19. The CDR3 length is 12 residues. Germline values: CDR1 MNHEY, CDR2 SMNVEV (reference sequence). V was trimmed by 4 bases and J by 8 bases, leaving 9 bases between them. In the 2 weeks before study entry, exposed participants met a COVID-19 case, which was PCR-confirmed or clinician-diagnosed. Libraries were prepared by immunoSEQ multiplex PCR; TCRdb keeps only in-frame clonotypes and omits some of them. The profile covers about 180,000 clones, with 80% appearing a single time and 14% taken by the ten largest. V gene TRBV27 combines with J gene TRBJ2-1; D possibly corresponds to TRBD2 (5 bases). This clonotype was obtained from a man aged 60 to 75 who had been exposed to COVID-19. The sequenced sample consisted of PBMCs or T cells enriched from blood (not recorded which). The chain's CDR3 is CASSSDWDEQFF. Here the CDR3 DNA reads TGTGCCAGCAGTTCGGACTGGGATGAGCAGTTCTTC.